The next 22 T cell receptor beta chains were all read from a single sample in a study of blood T cell repertoires in COVID-19. This table comes from immunoSEQ multiplex PCR, and its TCRdb copy is limited to in-frame clones, with some not included. The repertoire includes approximately 290,000 clones, more than 65% of them detected once, and approximately 14% sits in the top ten. Sequences were obtained from peripheral blood. The source is a person between 65 and 79 years old with COVID-19, enrolled during active disease.

A note on this clone: The identical CDR3 is also encoded by other nucleotide sequences in the sample. This chain uses TRBV5-1 with TRBJ1-6; D might be TRBD1 (5 bases). Germline V gene lookup returns CDR1 SGHRS and CDR2 YFSETQ. The CDR3 extends over 15 amino acids. V was trimmed by 0 bases and J by 9 bases, leaving 13 bases between them. The CDR3 DNA sequence: TGCGCCAGCAGCTTGGCCGGACAAGGCCGTTCACCCCTCCACTTT. As protein: CASSLAGQGRSPLHF.

J is TRBJ2-5 and V is TRBV5-6, with 7 bases matching TRBD1. The ends lost 4 bases at V and 5 bases at J; junction bases unmatched: 11. From germline, CDR1 is SGHDT and CDR2 YYEEEE. This CDR3 spans 15 amino acids. Written as DNA, the CDR3 is TGTGCCAGCAGCGGCCCCCGGGACAGAAGGGAGACCCAGTACTTC. It encodes CASSGPRDRRETQYF.

The rearrangement uses TRBV15 and TRBJ1-1; TRBD1 might be the D (5 bases). CDR1 and CDR2 (germline): LNHNV, YYDKDF (reference sequence). V was cut by 4 bases and J by 6 bases, with 9 bases left in between. The CDR3 extends over 12 amino acids. CDR3 protein: CATSTGLPEAFF. The CDR3 nucleotides are TGTGCCACCAGCACAGGGCTCCCTGAAGCTTTCTTT.

The CDR3 protein is CASSAGQLPNEQYF. The CDR3 nucleotides read TGTGCCAGCAGCGCGGGACAGCTGCCCAACGAGCAGTACTTC. The rearrangement links TRBV9 to TRBJ2-7, with 7 bases fitting TRBD1. The ends lost 3 bases at V and 5 bases at J; junction bases unmatched: 8. The CDR3 extends over 14 amino acids. Germline V gives CDR1 SGDLS, CDR2 YYNGEE.

The V gene is TRBV7-2, the J gene TRBJ2-3; 10 bases align to TRBD2. This CDR3 has 17 amino acids. Germline V gene sequence: CDR1 SGHTA, CDR2 FQGNSA. Trimming took 3 bases from V and 5 from J; bases not matched to a gene: 11. DNA of the CDR3: TGTGCCAGCAGCTTGGACCGGAGCGGGGGGGCAGTAGATACGCAGTATTTT. The encoded protein is CASSLDRSGGAVDTQYF.

The rearrangement uses TRBV12-3 or TRBV12-4 and TRBJ1-2; 8 nucleotides line up with TRBD1. Trimming cost V 3 bases and J 7 bases; bases outside gene matches: 4. CDR3 size: 13 residues. This CDR3 reads CASSLTGVSGYTF. CDR3 in DNA: TGTGCCAGCAGTTTGACAGGGGTATCTGGCTACACCTTC.

The sample holds one count of this clone. The chain recombines TRBV28 with TRBJ1-5; tentative D call: TRBD1 (5 bases). CDR3 length equals 15 residues. V dropped 3 bases and J dropped 1 base, with 10 bases sitting between them. Germline V CDR1 and CDR2: MDHEN, SYDVKM. CDR3 region: CASSLGGESNQPQHF. Here the CDR3 DNA reads TGTGCCAGCAGTTTGGGAGGGGAGAGCAATCAGCCCCAGCATTTT.

V and J are TRBV2 and TRBJ2-2, with D tentatively TRBD1 (5 bases). Germline loops: CDR1 SNHLY, CDR2 FYNNEI. Between the trimmed V and J ends, which lost 9 bases and 4 bases, there was a span of 24 bases. This CDR3 has 17 amino acids. CDR3 nucleotide sequence: TGTGCCAGAGAGACGAAGGGCGGACAAACGGGCACCGGGGAGCTGTTTTTT. As protein: CARETKGGQTGTGELFF. Full variable domain (remainder filled in from reference TRBV2 and TRBJ2-2): EPEVTQTPSHQVTQMGQEVILRCVPISNHLYFYWYRQILGQKVEFLVSFYNNEISEKSEIFDDQFSVERPDGSNFTLKIRSTKLEDSAMYFCARETKGGQTGTGELFFGEGSRLTVL.

The chain is built from TRBV7-9 and TRBJ2-5; TRBD2 matches 9 bases. The CDR3 has 14 residues. After removal of 6 bases from V and 3 bases from J, the junction contained 5 bases not matched to a gene. CDR1 SEHNR and CDR2 FQNEAQ come from the germline V gene (reference sequence). The CDR3 loop is CASRQGGGEETQYF. As DNA, the CDR3 is TGTGCCAGCAGACAAGGCGGGGGGGAAGAGACCCAGTACTTC.

The chain carries TRBV19 and TRBJ1-1; D is possibly TRBD1 (6 bases). The CDR3 covers 17 residues. Germline V gene data show CDR1 as LNHDA and CDR2 as SQIVND (reference sequence). With 4 bases removed from V and 2 bases from J, the gap between germline ends came to 20 bases. CDR3 sequence reads: CASSTAYLGQTNTEAFF. DNA of the CDR3: TGTGCCAGTAGTACCGCCTACTTAGGACAGACTAACACTGAAGCTTTCTTT. Using reference TRBV19 and TRBJ1-1 for the parts outside the CDR3, the full variable domain is DGGITQSPKYLFRKEGQNVTLSCEQNLNHDAMYWYRQDPGQGLRLIYYSQIVNDFQKGDIAEGYSVSREKKESFPLTVTSAQKNPTAFYLCASSTAYLGQTNTEAFFGQGTRLTVV.

This clone showed up just once. The chain carries TRBV6-5 and TRBJ1-2, with 7 bases aligning to TRBD1. J was trimmed by 8 bases and V by 2 bases; bases with no gene match: 2. The CDR3 sequence is 12 residues long. Germline assignment: CDR1 MNHEY and CDR2 SVGAGI. In nucleotides, the CDR3 is TGTGCCAGCAGTTACACAGGGGTCGGCTACACCTTC. The encoded protein is CASSYTGVGYTF.

The chain uses TRBV7-3 and TRBJ2-5; D may be TRBD2 (5 bases). The V end was cut by 2 bases, the J end by 6 bases, with 10 bases between. The CDR3 runs 13 residues. The germline V gene encodes CDR1 SGHTA and CDR2 FQGTGA. DNA for the CDR3: TGTGCCAGCAGCTTAGGGGAGTTGCAGACCCAGTACTTC. Translated: CASSLGELQTQYF. Combining the CDR3 with reference TRBV7-3 and TRBJ2-5 gives the whole variable domain GAGVSQTPSNKVTEKGKYVELRCDPISGHTALYWYRQSLGQGPEFLIYFQGTGAADDSGLPNDRFFAVRPEGSVSTLKIQRTERGDSAVYLCASSLGELQTQYFGPGTRLLVL.

This clone showed up just once. This chain connects TRBV7-2 to TRBJ1-5; D call uncertain. The length of the CDR3 is 13 residues. V lost 1 base and J lost 5, with 6 bases in between. Germline V CDR1 and CDR2: SGHTA, FQGNSA. In DNA, the CDR3 is TGTGCCAGCAGCTTAGTGGCAGATCAGCCCCAGCATTTT. It is translated as CASSLVADQPQHF.

The sample holds many counts of this clone. This sequence joins TRBV30 and TRBJ2-7; TRBD1 agrees at 7 bases. CDR1 is GTSNPN and CDR2 is SVGIG in the germline V gene (reference sequence). The CDR3 spans 14 residues. The J segment lost 6 bases and the V segment lost 3 bases, leaving 11 bases of the junction unmatched. The CDR3 DNA reads as TGTGCCTGGAGACCACCGCAGGGGGTTTCCGAGCAGTACTTC. Encoded protein: CAWRPPQGVSEQYF. The full variable domain, its missing parts supplied by reference TRBV30 and TRBJ2-7, is SQTIHQWPATLVQPVGSPLSLECTVEGTSNPNLYWYRQAAGRGLQLLFYSVGIGQISSEVPQNLSASRPQDRQFILSSKKLLLSDSGFYLCAWRPPQGVSEQYFGPGTRLTVT.

The gene calls are TRBV4-3 and TRBJ1-1, with a tentative D call TRBD1 (6 bases). In germline, CDR1 is LGHNA, CDR2 YSLEER. The germline V and J ends were trimmed by 7 bases and 2 bases, with 14 bases remaining between them. The CDR3 contains 14 residues. The CDR3 spells CASKRGRGNTEAFF. DNA for the CDR3: TGCGCCAGCAAAAGAGGCAGGGGAAACACTGAAGCTTTCTTT.

The rearrangement links TRBV6-5 to TRBJ1-2, with D uncertain. Germline V CDR1 and CDR2: MNHEY, SVGAGI. The V and J ends lost 8 bases and 8 bases respectively, with 21 bases between them. CDR3 length: 14 residues. The CDR3 bases are TGTGCCAGCCCTAAACCTCAGGATTTGGAAGGCTACACCTTC. Translating gives CASPKPQDLEGYTF.

This chain uses TRBV5-1 with TRBJ2-1; 13 bases line up with TRBD2. In germline, CDR1 is SGHRS, CDR2 YFSETQ. CDR3 length: 17 residues. The V gene end was trimmed by 3 bases and the J gene end by 0 bases; junction bases not matched to a gene: 3. Written as DNA, the CDR3 is TGCGCCAGCAGCTCGACTAGCGGGGGGAGCTCCTACAATGAGCAGTTCTTC. As protein: CASSSTSGGSSYNEQFF. Complete variable domain (other parts from reference TRBV5-1 and TRBJ2-1): KAGVTQTPRYLIKTRGQQVTLSCSPISGHRSVSWYQQTPGQGLQFLFEYFSETQRNKGNFPGRFSGRQFSNSRSEMNVSTLELGDSALYLCASSSTSGGSSYNEQFFGPGTRLTVL.

This chain connects TRBV7-7 to TRBJ1-3; D is unclear. Germline CDR1 SSHAT, CDR2 FNYEAQ (reference sequence). V was clipped by 5 bases and J by 4 bases, with 9 bases between them. This CDR3 contains 13 residues. The CDR3 sequence: CASSTSTGNTIYF. In nucleotides, the CDR3 is TGTGCCAGCAGCACTTCCACCGGAAACACCATATATTTT.

The V gene is TRBV6-5, the J gene TRBJ2-5, with a tentative D call TRBD2 (5 bases). This CDR3 has 15 amino acids. The germline gives CDR1 MNHEY, CDR2 SVGAGI. With 0 bases removed from V and 5 bases from J, the gap between germline ends came to 13 bases. CDR3 sequence reads: CASSYSEAFWETQYF. DNA for the CDR3: TGTGCCAGCAGTTACTCGGAGGCGTTTTGGGAGACCCAGTACTTC.

This clone was seen a handful of times. The genes are TRBV4-3 and TRBJ2-2; 10 nucleotides match TRBD2. V gave up 7 bases and J gave up 7 bases; unmatched junction bases: 12. Germline V lookup: CDR1 LGHNA, CDR2 YSLEER. The CDR3 contains 16 residues. CDR3: CASKSLLAGFHGELFF. In nucleotides, the CDR3 is TGCGCCAGCAAAAGCTTACTAGCGGGGTTTCACGGGGAGCTGTTTTTT.

This clone was recorded a few times. The J gene is TRBJ1-3, the V gene TRBV6-5; D is uncertain. The germline gives CDR1 MNHEY, CDR2 SVGAGI. CDR3 length: 15 amino acids. V was shortened by 10 bases and J by 5 bases, with 21 bases between the two germline ends. CDR3 DNA sequence: TGTGCCACCAACAAAGACCGAGGGAATCGAAACACCATATATTTT. This codes for CATNKDRGNRNTIYF.

The V call is TRBV7-9, the J call TRBJ1-4; a weak D match, TRBD1 (5 bases). Germline V gene data show CDR1 as SEHNR and CDR2 as FQNEAQ (reference sequence). The CDR3 totals 14 residues. Between the trimmed V and J ends, which lost 5 bases and 8 bases, there was a span of 15 bases. The CDR3 region is CASSPSGPTEKLFF. Here the CDR3 DNA reads TGTGCCAGCAGCCCATCAGGGCCGACGGAAAAACTGTTTTTT.